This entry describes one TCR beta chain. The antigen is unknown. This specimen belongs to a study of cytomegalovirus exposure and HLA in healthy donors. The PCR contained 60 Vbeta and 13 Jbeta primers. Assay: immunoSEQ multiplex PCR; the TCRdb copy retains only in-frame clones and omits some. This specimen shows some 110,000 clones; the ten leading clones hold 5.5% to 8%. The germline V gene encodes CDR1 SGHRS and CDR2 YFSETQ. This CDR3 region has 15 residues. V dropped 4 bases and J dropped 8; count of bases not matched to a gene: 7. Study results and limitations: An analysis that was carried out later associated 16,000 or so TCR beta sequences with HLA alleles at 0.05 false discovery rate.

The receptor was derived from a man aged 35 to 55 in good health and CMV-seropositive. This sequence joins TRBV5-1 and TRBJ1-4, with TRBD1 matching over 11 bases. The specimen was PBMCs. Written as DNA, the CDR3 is TGCGCCAGCAGCGGGACAGGGGGGTTTCGGGAAAAACTGTTTTTT. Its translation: CASSGTGGFREKLFF.